This TCR beta chain was recorded in a study of shared clonotypes between healthy human individuals. Measured with immunoSEQ multiplex PCR; TCRdb has only the in-frame clones, and not every one. The repertoire holds over a million clones, with roughly 80% as singletons. The CDR3 extends over 14 amino acids. V dropped 5 bases and J dropped 3; count of bases not matched to a gene: 2. Germline lookup yields CDR1 SNHLY and CDR2 FYNNEI. The genes are TRBV2 and TRBJ2-3; 10 bases agree with TRBD2. Sequencing input: memory CD4+ T cells sorted from blood. Stated subset: CD45RA-negative fraction. This receptor was obtained from a man between 18 and 35 years old in good health. The CDR3 sequence: CASSWTSGTDTQYF. DNA for the CDR3: TGTGCCAGCAGTTGGACTAGCGGAACAGATACGCAGTATTTT. Full variable domain (outside the CDR3, taken from reference TRBV2 and TRBJ2-3): EPEVTQTPSHQVTQMGQEVILRCVPISNHLYFYWYRQILGQKVEFLVSFYNNEISEKSEIFDDQFSVERPDGSNFTLKIRSTKLEDSAMYFCASSWTSGTDTQYFGPGTRLTVL.